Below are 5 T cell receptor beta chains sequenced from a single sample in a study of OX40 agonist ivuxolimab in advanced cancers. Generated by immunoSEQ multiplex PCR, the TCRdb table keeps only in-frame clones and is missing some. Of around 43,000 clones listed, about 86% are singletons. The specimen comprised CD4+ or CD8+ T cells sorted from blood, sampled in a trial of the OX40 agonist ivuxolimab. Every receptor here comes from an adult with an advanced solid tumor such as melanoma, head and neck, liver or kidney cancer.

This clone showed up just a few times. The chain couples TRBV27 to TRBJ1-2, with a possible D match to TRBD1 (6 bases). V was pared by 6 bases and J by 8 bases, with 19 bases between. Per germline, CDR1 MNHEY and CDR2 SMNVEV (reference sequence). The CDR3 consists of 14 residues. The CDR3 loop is CASSMGGAGYGYTF. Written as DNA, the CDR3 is TGTGCCAGCAGCATGGGGGGGGCGGGGTACGGCTACACCTTC.

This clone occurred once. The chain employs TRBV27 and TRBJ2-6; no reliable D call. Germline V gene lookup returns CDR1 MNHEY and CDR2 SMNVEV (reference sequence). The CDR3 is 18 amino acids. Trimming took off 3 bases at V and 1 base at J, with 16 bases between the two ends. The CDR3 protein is CASSFRVLVGSGANVLTF. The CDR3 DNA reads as TGTGCCAGCAGTTTCCGGGTTTTGGTTGGGTCTGGGGCCAACGTCCTGACTTTC.

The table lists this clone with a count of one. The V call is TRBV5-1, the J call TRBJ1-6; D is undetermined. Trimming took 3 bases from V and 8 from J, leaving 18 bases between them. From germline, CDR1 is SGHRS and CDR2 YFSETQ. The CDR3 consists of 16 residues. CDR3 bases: TGCGCCAGCAGCTCCCCCGACAATGCGTGGGATTCACCCCTCCACTTT. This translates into CASSSPDNAWDSPLHF.

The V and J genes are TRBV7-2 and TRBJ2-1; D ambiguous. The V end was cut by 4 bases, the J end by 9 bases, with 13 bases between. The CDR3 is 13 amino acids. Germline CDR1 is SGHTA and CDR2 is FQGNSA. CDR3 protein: CASSYIPDGEQFF. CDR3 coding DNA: TGTGCCAGCAGCTACATACCGGACGGTGAGCAGTTCTTC.

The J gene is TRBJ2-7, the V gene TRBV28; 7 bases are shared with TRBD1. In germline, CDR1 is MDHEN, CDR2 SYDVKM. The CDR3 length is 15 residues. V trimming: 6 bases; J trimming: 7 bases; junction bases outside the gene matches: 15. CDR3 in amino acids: CASSLRDSGMGEQYF. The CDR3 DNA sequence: TGTGCCAGCAGCCTCCGGGACAGCGGCATGGGAGAGCAGTACTTC.